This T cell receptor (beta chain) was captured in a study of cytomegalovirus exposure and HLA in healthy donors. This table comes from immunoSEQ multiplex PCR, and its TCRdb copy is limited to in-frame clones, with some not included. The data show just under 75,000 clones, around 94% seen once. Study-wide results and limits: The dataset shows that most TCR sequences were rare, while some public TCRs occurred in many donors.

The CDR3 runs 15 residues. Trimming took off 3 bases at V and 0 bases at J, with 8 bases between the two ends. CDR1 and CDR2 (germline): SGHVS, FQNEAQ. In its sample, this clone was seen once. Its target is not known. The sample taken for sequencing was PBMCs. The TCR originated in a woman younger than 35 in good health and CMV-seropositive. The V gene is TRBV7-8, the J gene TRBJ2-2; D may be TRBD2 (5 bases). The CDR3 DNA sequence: TGTGCCAGCAGCTTCCGGGATTCGAACACCGGGGAGCTGTTTTTT. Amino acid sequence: CASSFRDSNTGELFF.